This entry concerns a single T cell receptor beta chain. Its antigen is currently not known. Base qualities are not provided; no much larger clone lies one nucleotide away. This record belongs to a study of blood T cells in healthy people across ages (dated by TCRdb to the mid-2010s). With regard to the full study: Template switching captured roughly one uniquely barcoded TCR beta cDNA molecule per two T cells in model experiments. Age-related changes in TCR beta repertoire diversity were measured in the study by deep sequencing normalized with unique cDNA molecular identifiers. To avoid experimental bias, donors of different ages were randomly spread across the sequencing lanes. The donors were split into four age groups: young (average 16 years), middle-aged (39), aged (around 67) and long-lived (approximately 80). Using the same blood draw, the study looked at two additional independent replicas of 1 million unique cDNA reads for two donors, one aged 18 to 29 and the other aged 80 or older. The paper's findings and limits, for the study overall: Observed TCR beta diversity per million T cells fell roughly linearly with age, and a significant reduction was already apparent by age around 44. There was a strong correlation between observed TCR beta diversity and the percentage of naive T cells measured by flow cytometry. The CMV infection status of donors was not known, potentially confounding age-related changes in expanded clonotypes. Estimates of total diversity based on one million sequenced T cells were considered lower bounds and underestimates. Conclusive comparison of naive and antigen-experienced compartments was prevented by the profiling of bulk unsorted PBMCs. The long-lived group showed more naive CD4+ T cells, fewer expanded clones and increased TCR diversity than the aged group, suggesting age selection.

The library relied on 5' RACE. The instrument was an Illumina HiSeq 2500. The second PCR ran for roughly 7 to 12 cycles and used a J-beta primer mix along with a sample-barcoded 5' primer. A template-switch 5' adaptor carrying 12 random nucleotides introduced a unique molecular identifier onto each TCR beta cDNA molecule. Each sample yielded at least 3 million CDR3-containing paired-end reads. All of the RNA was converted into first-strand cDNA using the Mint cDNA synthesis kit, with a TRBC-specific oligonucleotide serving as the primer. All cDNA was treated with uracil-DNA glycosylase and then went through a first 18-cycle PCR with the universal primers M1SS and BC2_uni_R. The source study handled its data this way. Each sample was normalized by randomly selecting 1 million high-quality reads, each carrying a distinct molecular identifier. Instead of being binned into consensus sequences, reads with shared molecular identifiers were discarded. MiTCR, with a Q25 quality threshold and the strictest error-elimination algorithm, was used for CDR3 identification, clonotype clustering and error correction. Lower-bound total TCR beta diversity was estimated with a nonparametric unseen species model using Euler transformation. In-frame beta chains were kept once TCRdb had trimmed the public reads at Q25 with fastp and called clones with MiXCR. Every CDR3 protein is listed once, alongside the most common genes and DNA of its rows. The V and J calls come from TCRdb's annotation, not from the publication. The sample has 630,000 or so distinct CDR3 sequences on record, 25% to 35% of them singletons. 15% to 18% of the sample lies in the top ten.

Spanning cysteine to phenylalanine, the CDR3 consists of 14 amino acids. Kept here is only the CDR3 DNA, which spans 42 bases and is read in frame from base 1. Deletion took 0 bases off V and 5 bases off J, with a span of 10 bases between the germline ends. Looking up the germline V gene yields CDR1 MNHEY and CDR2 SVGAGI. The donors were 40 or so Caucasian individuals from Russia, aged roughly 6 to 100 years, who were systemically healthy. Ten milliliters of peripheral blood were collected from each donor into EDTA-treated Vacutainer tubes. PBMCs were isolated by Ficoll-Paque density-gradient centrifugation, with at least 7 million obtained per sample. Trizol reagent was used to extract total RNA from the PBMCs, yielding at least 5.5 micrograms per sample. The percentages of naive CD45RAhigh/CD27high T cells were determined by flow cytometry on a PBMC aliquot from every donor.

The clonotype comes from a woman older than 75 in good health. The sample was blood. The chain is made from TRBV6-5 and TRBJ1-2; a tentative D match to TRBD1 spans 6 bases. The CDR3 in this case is CASSYSGGEYGYTF. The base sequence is TGTGCCAGCAGTTACTCCGGGGGCGAATATGGCTACACCTTC.